Listed below are T cell receptor beta chains from one sample, sequenced in a study of blood T cell repertoires in COVID-19. Here immunoSEQ multiplex PCR was the method, and the copy in TCRdb shows in-frame clones only, minus some. The table includes some 340,000 clones, over 80% detected once. Source material: PBMCs or T cells enriched from blood (not recorded which). Source of these receptors: a woman between 45 and 60 years old who had recovered from COVID-19. Both conserved end residues are part of each CDR3. Fields, in order: V gene, D gene, clone size, J gene, CDR3 protein, CDR3 DNA. The D gene is left open where the match is weak. Size is stated for part of the rows, as once, few or many counts, or as a class when the clone is expanded.

>TRBV3-1/TRBV3-2|.|once|TRBJ1-1
CASSWGLSDNTEAFF
TGTGCCAGCAGCTGGGGCCTCTCCGATAACACTGAAGCTTTCTTT
>TRBV7-9|.|.|TRBJ2-1
CASSPGWAITYNEQFF
TGTGCCAGCAGCCCGGGATGGGCGATCACCTACAATGAGCAGTTCTTC
>TRBV6-4|TRBD1|.|TRBJ1-1
CASSLPGGKAFF
TGTGCCAGCAGTCTCCCAGGGGGCAAGGCTTTCTTT
>TRBV10-3|TRBD1|.|TRBJ2-2
CAITSTGAGELFF
TGTGCCATCACGTCTACAGGGGCCGGGGAGCTGTTTTTT
>TRBV19|TRBD1|.|TRBJ2-2
CASSIGQGGRGGELFF
TGTGCCAGTAGTATCGGACAGGGGGGTCGCGGCGGGGAGCTGTTTTTT
>TRBV2|.|.|TRBJ1-5
CASRQDYNQPQHF
TGTGCCAGCAGACAGGACTACAATCAGCCCCAGCATTTT
>TRBV7-2|TRBD2|.|TRBJ2-3
CASSPSGATDTQYF
TGTGCCAGCAGCCCTAGCGGGGCCACAGATACGCAGTATTTT
>TRBV19|TRBD1|.|TRBJ1-4
CASSIGQGRGEKLFF
TGTGCCAGTAGTATAGGACAGGGACGTGGTGAAAAACTGTTTTTT
>TRBV5-6|TRBD1|.|TRBJ1-1
CASSEQGLRNTEAFF
TGTGCCAGCAGCGAACAGGGGCTGAGGAACACTGAAGCTTTCTTT
>TRBV4-3|.|.|TRBJ1-1
CASSQVPARGNTEAFF
TGCGCCAGCAGCCAAGTACCTGCCAGAGGAAACACTGAAGCTTTCTTT
>TRBV11-3|TRBD1|.|TRBJ1-1
CASSPQGDTEAFF
TGTGCCAGCAGCCCCCAGGGGGACACTGAAGCTTTCTTT
>TRBV7-2|TRBD1|.|TRBJ1-2
CASSLKGALNSGYTF
TGTGCCAGCAGCTTAAAGGGGGCGCTGAATTCTGGCTACACCTTC